A single sample gave rise to the 25 T cell receptor beta chains below, sequenced in a study of breast tumors, draining lymph nodes, adjacent tissues (dated by TCRdb to the mid-2010s). Libraries came from multiplex PCR. The sequencing machine was an Illumina HiSeq 2000. TCRdb reran the public reads through fastp at Q25 and MiXCR, keeping productive beta chains. Records with the same CDR3 protein are collapsed into one entry carrying the most frequent genes and DNA. For this sample the table gives approximately 130,000 distinct CDR3 sequences, of which 20% to 25% were detected only once. In total, the top ten clones hold 2.2% of the sample. Lymph node samples came from the axillary draining lymph nodes of breast cancer patients. The sample consisted of axillary lymph node tissue. These receptors all come from a female donor with breast cancer. Some clones in this sample may be carry-over from other donors' samples.

Notes on this clonotype: A much larger clone lies one base from this, so it may be a read error. The rearrangement joins TRBV6-5 to TRBJ2-1, with TRBD2 matching over 8 bases. The ends lost 6 bases at V and 0 bases at J; junction bases unmatched: 7. Germline CDR1 MNHEY, CDR2 SVGAGI. The CDR3 is 16 residues long. The CDR3 is CASRRGGGGSYNEQFF. The CDR3 DNA reads TGTGCCAGCAGACGGGGGGGCGGAGGCTCCTACAATGAGCAGTTCTTC.

A remark on this clonotype: One base away lies a much larger clone, so this may be a sequencing read error. The J gene is TRBJ2-1, the V gene TRBV5-1, with D hard to call. The CDR3 is made up of 15 amino acids. The V gene's germline CDR1 is SGHRS and CDR2 YFSETQ. The CDR3 loop is CASSQIPGSYNGQFF. For the CDR3, the DNA is TGCGCCAGCAGCCAAATACCTGGCTCCTACAATGGGCAGTTCTTC.

This clonotype has at least ten counts. The V call is TRBV20-1, the J call TRBJ2-1; the match to TRBD2 covers 13 bases. This CDR3 spans 16 amino acids. The junction had 12 bases not matched to a gene; V was cut back by 4 bases and J by 9 bases. Germline V gene lookup returns CDR1 DFQATT and CDR2 SNEGSKA (reference sequence). The CDR3 bases are TGCAGTGCTAACCCGCGGACTAGCGGGAGTTTGATTGAGCAGTTCTTC. This sequence encodes CSANPRTSGSLIEQFF.

This clonotype was detected ten times or more. The chain is built from TRBV9 and TRBJ2-1, with D unresolved. Trimming removed 2 bases from V and 3 bases from J, with 12 bases in between. The CDR3 length is 15 residues. Germline V CDR1 and CDR2: SGDLS, YYNGEE. This chain's CDR3 is CASSVTLAHYNEQFF. The DNA of the CDR3 is TGTGCCAGCAGCGTTACCCTTGCTCACTACAATGAGCAGTTCTTC.

This clonotype came up once. A clone one base away is much larger, so this may be a read error. The V and J genes are TRBV30 and TRBJ1-4; TRBD1 aligns across 8 bases. This CDR3 contains 15 residues. Germline assignment: CDR1 GTSNPN and CDR2 SVGIG (reference sequence). CDR3 loop: CAWGSQGAVIERLFF. As DNA, the CDR3 is TGTGCCTGGGGAAGCCAGGGGGCCGTGATTGAAAGACTGTTTTTT.

This clonotype has at least ten counts. The CDR3 sequence is CASSLASGELFF. The CDR3, as DNA: TGTGCCAGCAGCTTAGCCAGCGGGGAGCTGTTTTTT. The J gene is TRBJ2-2, the V gene TRBV7-6; no clear D gene. Germline CDR1 reads SGHVS; CDR2 reads FNYEAQ. This CDR3 is 12 amino acids long. Trimming removed 0 bases from V and 7 bases from J, with 3 bases in between. Full variable domain (rest looked up from reference TRBV7-6 and TRBJ2-2): GAGVSQSPRYKVTKRGQDVALRCDPISGHVSLYWYRQALGQGPEFLTYFNYEAQQDKSGLPNDRFSAERPEGSISTLTIQRTEQRDSAMYRCASSLASGELFFGEGSRLTVL.

This clonotype has a count of ten or more. The chain has TRBV27 and TRBJ2-7; D perhaps matches TRBD2 (5 bases). CDR3 length: 13 amino acids. Germline V CDR1 and CDR2: MNHEY, SMNVEV (reference sequence). V was cut by 3 bases and J by 3 bases, with 9 bases left in between. CDR3 in amino acids: CASSFGSGYEQYF. In DNA, the CDR3 is TGTGCCAGCAGTTTCGGCAGCGGCTACGAGCAGTACTTC.

This clonotype was seen a handful of times. V is TRBV6-5 and J is TRBJ2-5; 9 positions match TRBD1. The CDR3 is made up of 16 amino acids. V was pared by 5 bases and J by 5 bases, with 12 bases of the junction left unmatched. The germline V gene has CDR1 MNHEY and CDR2 SVGAGI. The CDR3 DNA is TGTGCCAGCAGTACCTCCGCCGGGGACAGGGAGGAGACCCAGTACTTC. This sequence encodes CASSTSAGDREETQYF.

This clonotype was observed at least ten times. V and J are TRBV6-5 and TRBJ1-6; D remains unclear. The V gene's germline CDR1 is MNHEY and CDR2 SVGAGI. The V and J ends lost 0 bases and 0 bases respectively, with 3 bases between them. The CDR3 spans 15 residues. The CDR3 here is CASSYSSSYNSPLHF. CDR3 nucleotide sequence: TGTGCCAGCAGTTACTCGAGCTCCTATAATTCACCCCTCCACTTT.

Concerning this clonotype: Since a much larger clone is just one base distant, this may be a read error. This chain joins TRBV29-1 and TRBJ2-7; no reliable D call. This CDR3 contains 11 residues. Germline V gives CDR1 SQVTM, CDR2 ANQGSEA. V was shortened by 3 bases and J by 6 bases, with 9 bases between the two germline ends. CDR3 loop: CSVELYSEQYF. CDR3 DNA: TGCAGCGTTGAGTTGTACTCCGAGCAGTACTTC.

The chain has TRBV5-1 and TRBJ1-1; D possibly corresponds to TRBD1 (5 bases). Per the germline V gene, CDR1 is SGHRS and CDR2 is YFSETQ. This CDR3 comprises 15 residues. Trimming removed 3 bases at V and 6 bases at J, with 18 bases between. CDR3 sequence: CASSSYQGVIAEAFF. The CDR3 DNA reads as TGCGCCAGCAGCTCTTATCAGGGCGTTATCGCTGAAGCTTTCTTT. Based on the CDR3 plus reference TRBV5-1 and TRBJ1-1, the full variable domain is KAGVTQTPRYLIKTRGQQVTLSCSPISGHRSVSWYQQTPGQGLQFLFEYFSETQRNKGNFPGRFSGRQFSNSRSEMNVSTLELGDSALYLCASSSYQGVIAEAFFGQGTRLTVV.

This clonotype appeared many times. J is TRBJ2-6 and V is TRBV19; D remains ambiguous. This CDR3 region has 14 residues. Trimming removed 3 bases at V and 0 bases at J, with 3 bases between. Germline-derived CDR1 and CDR2 are LNHDA and SQIVND (reference sequence). CDR3 coding DNA: TGTGCCAGTAGTATTAGCTCTGGGGCCAACGTCCTGACTTTC. Protein: CASSISSGANVLTF.

On this clonotype itself: Possible read error: a much larger clone is one base away. The CDR3 DNA reads TGCGCCAGCAGCTTAGCTTTCGGGGTTTCAGATACGCAGTATTTT. Translation: CASSLAFGVSDTQYF. This chain links TRBV5-1 with TRBJ2-3, with D tentatively TRBD2 (5 bases). The V gene lost 2 bases and the J gene lost 4 bases, with 14 bases spanning the gap. CDR1 SGHRS and CDR2 YFSETQ come from the germline V gene. The CDR3 runs 15 residues.

About this clonotype itself: It may be a read error: a sequence one base away is much more abundant. The rearrangement links TRBV15 to TRBJ2-2; a possible D gene is TRBD2 (5 bases). The germline CDR1 and CDR2 sequences are LNHNV and YYDKDF (reference sequence). With 8 bases removed from V and 6 bases from J, the gap between germline ends came to 19 bases. The CDR3 length is 15 residues. The CDR3, as DNA: TGTGCCACCTCTAACGGGGTTTTCATGGCCGGGGAGCTGTTTTTT. Encoded protein: CATSNGVFMAGELFF.

For this clonotype: With a much larger clone just one base away, this may be a read error. The chain recombines TRBV11-2 with TRBJ2-3; 10 bases line up with TRBD2. This CDR3 is built from 16 residues. V lost 8 bases, J lost 2 bases, and 10 bases stayed unmatched. The V gene's germline CDR1 is SGHAT and CDR2 FQNNGV. CDR3 residues: CASGPGTSGNTDTQYF. CDR3 in DNA: TGTGCCAGCGGCCCGGGAACTAGCGGGAACACAGATACGCAGTATTTT.

The sample holds many counts of this clonotype. The chain is built from TRBV6-1 and TRBJ2-7; 7 bases map to TRBD1. Looked up from germline, CDR1 is MNHNS and CDR2 is SASEGT. V was clipped by 7 bases and J by 1 base; unmatched bases: 4. The CDR3 is 13 residues long. This CDR3 reads CASTGGFSYEQYF. The DNA for the CDR3 is TGTGCCAGCACAGGGGGATTTTCCTACGAGCAGTACTTC.

This clonotype was observed many times. V gene TRBV27 combines with J gene TRBJ2-1; D is unclear. The germline gives CDR1 MNHEY, CDR2 SMNVEV (reference sequence). The CDR3 has 14 residues. V was clipped by 8 bases and J by 5 bases, with 16 bases between them. This chain's CDR3 is CASGRSGLNNEQFF. The DNA of the CDR3 is TGTGCCAGCGGAAGGTCGGGCCTAAACAATGAGCAGTTCTTC.

This clonotype was seen many times. The CDR3 protein is CASSDSGSTDTQYF. CDR3 sequence (DNA): TGTGCCAGCAGTGATAGCGGGAGCACAGATACGCAGTATTTT. This chain connects TRBV6-4 to TRBJ2-3; TRBD2 agrees at 7 bases. V trimming: 3 bases; J trimming: 0 bases; junction bases outside the gene matches: 0. In germline, CDR1 is MRHNA, CDR2 SNTAGT. The CDR3 extends over 14 amino acids.

This clonotype was counted ten times or more. The chain has TRBV7-2 and TRBJ2-7; 7 nucleotides align to TRBD2. Germline CDR1 and CDR2: SGHTA and FQGNSA. V was clipped by 5 bases and J by 7 bases; unmatched bases: 11. The CDR3 extends over 14 amino acids. The CDR3 here is CASSMVGGPQEQYF. As DNA, the CDR3 is TGTGCCAGCAGCATGGTGGGAGGGCCTCAGGAGCAGTACTTC.

This clonotype has at least ten counts. The rearrangement links TRBV6-1 to TRBJ2-7, with 10 nucleotides matching TRBD2. From germline, CDR1 is MNHNS and CDR2 SASEGT. Unmatched junction bases numbered 13, after V lost 6 bases and J lost 2 bases. This CDR3 comprises 17 residues. CDR3 sequence: CASSRTWLAGDTYEQYF. DNA of the CDR3: TGTGCCAGCAGCCGAACGTGGCTAGCGGGAGACACCTACGAGCAGTACTTC.

This clonotype occurred many times. The chain carries TRBV2 and TRBJ2-1; TRBD2 is a possible D gene (5 bases). Per germline, CDR1 SNHLY and CDR2 FYNNEI. Trimming removed 8 bases at V and 4 bases at J, with 15 bases between. The CDR3 totals 14 residues. In DNA form, the CDR3 reads TGTGCCAGCCGGGTCCTGGGCGGGTACAATGAGCAGTTCTTC. This gives the protein CASRVLGGYNEQFF.

This chain links TRBV3-1 with TRBJ1-2, with D uncertain. Trimming stripped 0 bases from V and 4 bases from J, with 12 bases between. The CDR3 totals 15 residues. CDR1 is LGHDT, CDR2 YNNKEL, per germline (reference sequence). CDR3 sequence: CASSQESGIGYGYTF. CDR3 sequence (DNA): TGTGCCAGCAGCCAAGAGTCAGGAATTGGCTATGGCTACACCTTC.

The table lists this clonotype with many counts. The chain links TRBV28 to TRBJ1-2; TRBD1 aligns across 10 bases. Germline V gene data show CDR1 as MDHEN and CDR2 as SYDVKM. This CDR3 is built from 15 residues. V shed 5 bases and J 3 bases; nucleotides not matched to a gene: 6. CDR3 residues: CASSTRDRGYYGYTF. In DNA form, the CDR3 reads TGTGCCAGCAGTACCCGGGACAGGGGATACTATGGCTACACCTTC.

The gene calls are TRBV5-1 and TRBJ1-1, with D possibly TRBD1 on 6 matching bases. V was trimmed by 2 bases and J by 6 bases, leaving 17 bases between them. The CDR3 is 15 amino acids. From germline, CDR1 is SGHRS and CDR2 YFSETQ. CDR3 bases: TGCGCCAGCAGCTTAGCAGGGGAGGGTGGGGCTGAAGCTTTCTTT. Encoded protein: CASSLAGEGGAEAFF.

In this sample, this clonotype turned up many times. The rearrangement uses TRBV9 and TRBJ2-5; 11 bases match TRBD2. This CDR3 is 15 amino acids long. Trimming removed 3 bases from V and 2 bases from J; junction bases left unmatched: 3. The germline CDR1 and CDR2 sequences are SGDLS and YYNGEE. DNA for the CDR3: TGTGCCAGCAGCGCCGGGACTAGCGGTCAAGAGACCCAGTACTTC. Protein product: CASSAGTSGQETQYF.